Sequencing of this TCR beta chain was carried out in a study of cytomegalovirus exposure and HLA in healthy donors. Regarding the study as a whole: When a later analysis compared HLA-associated TCR beta chains with equally common others, the HLA-associated chains turned out to be more clonally expanded and to have lower generation probabilities.

The CDR3 extends over 16 amino acids. V lost 0 bases, J lost 1 base, and 11 bases lay in between. The germline V gene has CDR1 MGHRA and CDR2 YSYEKL. Use of 60 Vbeta and 13 Jbeta primers characterized the PCR. Original processing methods: Later work found 80 million or so unique TCR beta chains, with around 10 million shared. Libraries were prepared by immunoSEQ multiplex PCR; TCRdb keeps only in-frame clonotypes and omits some of them. D and trimming come from the DNA, and the V and J calls and clone size come from that table. Among 150,000 to 200,000 clones listed, roughly 78% were seen once. Comment on this clone: What it binds is unknown.

The chain is built from TRBV4-1 and TRBJ2-3; perhaps TRBD1 as D (6 bases). Sequenced sample: PBMCs. The source of this sequence is a boy aged 5-17 years in good health and CMV-seronegative. The CDR3 loop is CASSQDKGVGTDTQYF. CDR3 DNA: TGCGCCAGCAGCCAAGATAAGGGGGTCGGCACAGATACGCAGTATTTT.